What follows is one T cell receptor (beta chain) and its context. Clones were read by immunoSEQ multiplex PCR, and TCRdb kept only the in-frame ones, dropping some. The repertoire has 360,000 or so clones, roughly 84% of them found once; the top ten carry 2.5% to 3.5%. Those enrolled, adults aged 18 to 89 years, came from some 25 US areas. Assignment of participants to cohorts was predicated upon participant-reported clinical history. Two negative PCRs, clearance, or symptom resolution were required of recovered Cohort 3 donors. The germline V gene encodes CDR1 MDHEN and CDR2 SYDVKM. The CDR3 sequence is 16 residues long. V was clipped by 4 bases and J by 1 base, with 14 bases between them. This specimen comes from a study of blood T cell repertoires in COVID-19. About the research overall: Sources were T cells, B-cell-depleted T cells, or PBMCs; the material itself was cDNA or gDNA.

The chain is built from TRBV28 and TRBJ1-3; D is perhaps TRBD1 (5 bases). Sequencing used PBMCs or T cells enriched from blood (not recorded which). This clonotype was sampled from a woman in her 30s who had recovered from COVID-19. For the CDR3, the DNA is TGTGCCAGCAGTTCTTTGGGGGGAGGGTCTGGAAACACCATATATTTT. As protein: CASSSLGGGSGNTIYF.